The sample holds many counts of the clone carrying this TCR beta chain. CDR1 is MNHNS and CDR2 is SASEGT in the germline V gene. V lost 3 bases and J 0 bases, leaving 13 bases between the germline ends. The CDR3 is made up of 16 amino acids. These data come from a study of blood T cell repertoires in COVID-19. Study overall: The United States, Italy and Spain supplied acute and convalescent COVID-19 samples. In each case, the material was cDNA or gDNA derived from T cells, B-cell-depleted T cells, or PBMCs.

In the source study's methods: Estimated nucleated cell counts came from reference gene primer amplification. Data came from immunoSEQ multiplex PCR; TCRdb stores just in-frame clones and leaves some out. The V and J calls and clone size are taken from that table; D and trimming were inferred from the DNA. The sample lists some 270,000 clones, about 89% occurring once. The material sequenced was peripheral blood. The rearrangement uses TRBV6-1 and TRBJ2-3; D might be TRBD1 (6 bases). The origin of this receptor is a man aged 40-49 years with active or convalescent COVID-19. CDR3 nucleotides: TGTGCCAGCAGTGAGCTTGGGACAACTAGCACAGATACGCAGTATTTT. As protein: CASSELGTTSTDTQYF.